A single sample gave rise to the 12 T cell receptor beta chains below, sequenced in a study of CD8+CD57+ T cells in acquired aplastic anemia. The template used for profiling TCR beta VDJ and CDR3 was genomic DNA. TCRdb redid the calling of the reads with MiXCR, one entry per CDR3 protein. There are nearly 60,000 distinct CDR3 sequences in the sample; roughly 60% occur only once, and roughly 16% lies in the top ten. All patients picked for sequencing had shown, by flow cytometry, an expansion of CD8+CD57+ cells. Sequenced input: sorted CD4+, CD8+, or CD8+CD57+ T cells (not recorded which) from PBMCs. These receptors originate from a human donor with aplastic anemia.

This clonotype is medium-sized (0.01 to 0.1%) by share. The chain combines TRBV13 with TRBJ2-7, with a possible D match to TRBD2 (5 bases). Trimming pared 5 bases from V and 1 base from J, leaving 9 bases between. Germline V gives CDR1 PRHDT, CDR2 FYEKMQ (reference sequence). The CDR3 spans 13 residues. The CDR3 DNA reads as TGTGCCAGCAGCCCCCGGGGTTCCTACGAGCAGTACGTC. Residues: CASSPRGSYEQYV.

V usage is TRBV2 and J usage is TRBJ2-1, with D possibly being TRBD2 (5 bases). V was clipped by 6 bases and J by 5 bases, with 17 bases between them. This CDR3 region has 15 residues. Looked up from germline, CDR1 is SNHLY and CDR2 is FYNNEI. The CDR3 loop reads CASRTRGGTNNEQFF. DNA of the CDR3: TGTGCCAGCAGAACCCGGGGTGGTACGAACAATGAGCAGTTCTTC.

This clonotype was seen repeatedly, ten times or more. This sequence joins TRBV5-1 and TRBJ1-2; D remains unclear. Trimming stripped 2 bases from V and 1 base from J, with 6 bases between. Germline V gives CDR1 SGHRS, CDR2 YFSETQ. CDR3 length: 13 residues. The CDR3 loop is CASSFGDNYGYTF. The CDR3 DNA reads as TGCGCCAGCAGCTTTGGGGATAACTATGGCTACACCTTC.

The rearrangement links TRBV4-1 to TRBJ2-3; D gene unclear. From germline, CDR1 is MGHRA and CDR2 YSYEKL. The CDR3 extends over 13 amino acids. Trimming left V 0 bases short and J 5 bases short, with 6 bases between. The CDR3 DNA reads as TGCGCCAGCAGCCAAGATCGATTAGATACGCAGTATTTT. This codes for CASSQDRLDTQYF.

This clonotype came up a few times. A much larger clone is a single base away; this may be a read error. This CDR3 is missing its conserved last phenylalanine or tryptophan, likely due to a read error. This rearrangement joins TRBV7-9 to TRBJ1-5, with TRBD1 identical over 7 bases. The CDR3 consists of 14 residues. V lost 5 bases to trimming and J lost 4 bases; unmatched junction nucleotides: 5. CDR1 is SEHNR and CDR2 is FQNEAQ in the germline V gene (reference sequence). The CDR3 DNA reads TGTGCCAGCAGCCAAGGGACAGAAAATCAGCCCCAGCATTCT. As protein: CASSQGTENQPQHS.

Many counts were recorded for this clonotype. Given a much more abundant clone one base away, this may be a read error. The chain joins TRBV12-3 or TRBV12-4 to TRBJ2-7; no definite D call. The CDR3 length is 12 residues. The CDR3 coding sequence is TGTGCCGGCAGTTTAATAGGCTACGAGCAGTACTTC. Translation gives CAGSLIGYEQYF.

The J gene is TRBJ2-3, the V gene TRBV7-3; TRBD2 aligns across 8 bases. CDR1 is SGHTA and CDR2 is FQGTGA in the germline V gene. The junction had 3 bases not matched to a gene; V was cut back by 3 bases and J by 4 bases. The CDR3 contains 14 residues. CDR3: CASSFGLAADTQYF. In nucleotides, the CDR3 is TGTGCCAGCAGCTTTGGACTAGCTGCAGATACGCAGTATTTT.

Ten or more counts support this clonotype. The chain employs TRBV20-1 and TRBJ1-2; unclear D gene. The CDR3 length is 14 residues. The V end lost 3 bases, the J end lost 5 bases, and 16 bases lay between the germline ends. Germline CDR1 and CDR2: DFQATT and SNEGSKA (reference sequence). The CDR3 is CSARQKQWRYGYTF. CDR3 in DNA: TGCAGTGCTAGGCAGAAACAGTGGAGGTATGGCTACACCTTC.

The chain couples TRBV14 to TRBJ1-2; D unresolved. The CDR3 sequence is 12 residues long. CDR1 is SGHDN and CDR2 is FVKESK in the germline V gene. The V gene lost 5 bases and the J gene lost 4 bases, with 8 bases spanning the gap. The CDR3 spells CASSSGIYGYTF. The CDR3 DNA is TGTGCCAGCAGCTCCGGGATCTATGGCTACACCTTC. Full variable domain (rest looked up from reference TRBV14 and TRBJ1-2): EAGVTQFPSHSVIEKGQTVTLRCDPISGHDNLYWYRRVMGKEIKFLLHFVKESKQDESGMPNNRFLAERTGGTYSTLKVQPAELEDSGVYFCASSSGIYGYTFGSGTRLTVV.

In its sample, this clonotype is medium-sized. V is TRBV7-9 and J is TRBJ2-7; 7 nucleotides line up with TRBD1. Germline lookup yields CDR1 SEHNR and CDR2 FQNEAQ (reference sequence). V trimming: 5 bases; J trimming: 3 bases; junction bases outside the gene matches: 4. The CDR3 length is 13 residues. This CDR3 reads CASSPRQGYEQYV. CDR3 nucleotide sequence: TGTGCCAGCAGCCCTAGACAGGGCTACGAGCAGTACGTC.

The chain uses TRBV7-3 and TRBJ1-5, with TRBD1 matching 7 bases. Trimming cost V 6 bases and J 0 bases; bases outside gene matches: 11. The germline V gene has CDR1 SGHTA and CDR2 FQGTGA. This CDR3 spans 17 amino acids. The CDR3 bases are TGTGCCAGCAGTTCCGGGACAGCGTTTTATAGCAATCAGCCCCAGCATTTT. It codes for CASSSGTAFYSNQPQHF.

The chain has TRBV29-1 and TRBJ1-2; 8 nucleotides line up with TRBD1. CDR1 SQVTM and CDR2 ANQGSEA come from the germline V gene. This CDR3 spans 11 amino acids. V shed 6 bases, J shed 7 bases, and the junction held 4 bases outside the gene matches. The CDR3 loop is CSVEDRVGYTF. The CDR3 coding sequence is TGCAGCGTGGAGGACAGGGTTGGCTACACCTTC.